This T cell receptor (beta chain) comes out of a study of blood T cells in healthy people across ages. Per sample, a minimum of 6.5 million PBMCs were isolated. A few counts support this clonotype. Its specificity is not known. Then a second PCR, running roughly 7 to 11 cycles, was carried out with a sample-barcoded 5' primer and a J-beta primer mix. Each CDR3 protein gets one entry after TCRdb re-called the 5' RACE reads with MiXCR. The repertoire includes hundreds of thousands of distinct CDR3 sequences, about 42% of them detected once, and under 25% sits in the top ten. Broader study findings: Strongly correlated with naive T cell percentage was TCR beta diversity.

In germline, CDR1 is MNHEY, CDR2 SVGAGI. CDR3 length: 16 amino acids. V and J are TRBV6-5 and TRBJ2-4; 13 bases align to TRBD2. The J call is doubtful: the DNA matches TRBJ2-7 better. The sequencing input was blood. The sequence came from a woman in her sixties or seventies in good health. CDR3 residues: CASSSRTSGRMYEQYF. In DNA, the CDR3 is TGTGCCAGCAGCTCTCGGACTAGCGGGAGAATGTACGAGCAGTACTTC.